This TCR beta chain was recorded in a study of blood T cell repertoires in COVID-19. Sequencing was performed with immunoSEQ multiplex PCR; in TCRdb, only in-frame clones are kept and a portion is missing. The sample carries 180,000 or so clones, approximately 80% recorded once. The CDR3 spans 13 residues. Trimming pared 4 bases from V and 4 bases from J, leaving 8 bases between. The TCR comes from a man aged 45-65 years who had recovered from COVID-19. V usage is TRBV5-3 and J usage is TRBJ2-2; unclear D gene. TRBV5-3 is filed as an ORF, its function uncertain. The material sequenced was PBMCs or T cells enriched from blood (not recorded which). The CDR3, as DNA: TGTGCCAGAAGCCTCGGTGGCACCGGGGAGCTGTTTTTT. It codes for CARSLGGTGELFF.